Here is one T cell receptor (beta chain) with its context. CDR1 is SGHDT and CDR2 is YYEEEE in the germline V gene. The junction had 7 bases not matched to a gene; V was cut back by 4 bases and J by 1 base. The CDR3 runs to 16 residues. This entry belongs to a study of OX40 agonist ivuxolimab in advanced cancers. Clones were sequenced by immunoSEQ multiplex PCR, and TCRdb holds only the in-frame ones, with some missing. The repertoire holds roughly 74,000 clones, with about four fifths as singletons. The clonotype was recovered from an adult with an advanced solid tumor such as melanoma, head and neck, liver or kidney cancer. This specimen was CD4+ or CD8+ T cells sorted from blood, taken in a trial of the OX40 agonist ivuxolimab. J is TRBJ2-5 and V is TRBV5-6, with 10 positions matching TRBD1. CDR3 protein: CASSGGTGDTQETQYF. The CDR3, as DNA: TGTGCCAGCAGCGGGGGGACAGGGGACACCCAAGAGACCCAGTACTTC.